This entry lists 20 T cell receptor beta chains sequenced from one sample in a study of T cells in Graves' hyperthyroidism and ophthalmopathy (dated by TCRdb to between 2018 and 2021). Libraries were built with multiplex PCR. TCRdb lists the instrument as Illumina HiSeq 2000. The TCR beta CDR3 regions were amplified from RNA transcripts. The first round of RT-PCR for the TCR CDR3 was performed with the HTBI primer set and the Qiagen OneStep RT-PCR kit. TCRdb trimmed the raw reads at Q25, called clones with MiXCR and kept productive beta chains. Merged by CDR3 protein, the rows form single entries marked with the most common genes and DNA. This sample has roughly 560,000 distinct CDR3 sequences in its table, and 14% to 15% of those were observed once. The ten largest clonotypes hold approximately 4.3% of the sample. The sequenced material came from blood. The receptors shown here come from a woman aged 40-49 years with Graves' ophthalmopathy.

This clonotype came up many times. CDR3 in DNA: TGTGCCAGCAACCCAGGGGGGGGTGGCTACGAGCAGTACTTC. This codes for CASNPGGGGYEQYF. The chain joins TRBV12-3 or TRBV12-4 to TRBJ2-7; tentatively, D is TRBD1 or TRBD2 (7 bases each). This CDR3 spans 14 amino acids. Trimming stripped 7 bases from V and 3 bases from J, with 16 bases between.

The V call is TRBV3-1, the J call TRBJ1-5; perhaps TRBD1 as D (6 bases). V gave up 1 base and J gave up 1 base, with 20 bases separating them. CDR3 size: 19 residues. Germline lookup yields CDR1 LGHDT and CDR2 YNNKEL (reference sequence). CDR3 loop: CASSQGPGARGWSNQPQHF. The CDR3 DNA reads TGTGCCAGCAGCCAAGGTCCGGGGGCTAGGGGTTGGAGCAATCAGCCCCAGCATTTT.

This chain links TRBV25-1 with TRBJ2-5, with 8 bases identical to TRBD1. Germline trimming cut 4 bases from V and 6 bases from J; bases unmatched to any gene: 7. The CDR3 has 14 residues. Germline V gene lookup returns CDR1 MGHDK and CDR2 SYGVNS. CDR3 DNA sequence: TGTGCCAGCAGTGCGGACAGGGATTGGCAGACCCAGTACTTC. Protein product: CASSADRDWQTQYF.

This clonotype was recorded at least ten times. The chain has TRBV3-1 and TRBJ2-7; 9 bases line up with TRBD2. Germline CDR1 and CDR2: LGHDT and YNNKEL (reference sequence). This CDR3 region has 15 residues. The V segment lost 4 bases and the J segment 0 bases; nucleotides outside the gene matches: 4. CDR3 region: CASSRRLADSYEQYF. As DNA, the CDR3 is TGTGCCAGCAGCCGGCGACTAGCGGACTCCTACGAGCAGTACTTC.

The rearrangement joins TRBV7-8 to TRBJ2-5, with 8 bases lining up with TRBD1. The germline CDR1 and CDR2 sequences are SGHVS and FQNEAQ. There are 15 residues in the CDR3. V dropped 1 base and J dropped 3; count of bases not matched to a gene: 4. CDR3 coding DNA: TGTGCCAGCAGCTTAGTTTGGACAGGGAAAGAGACCCAGTACTTC. It specifies CASSLVWTGKETQYF.

This clonotype was seen repeatedly, ten times or more. This rearrangement joins TRBV19 to TRBJ1-3, with 7 bases lining up with TRBD1. Germline loops: CDR1 LNHDA, CDR2 SQIVND (reference sequence). The CDR3 runs 16 residues. With V trimmed by 2 bases and J by 6 bases, 10 bases remained unmatched. In DNA, the CDR3 is TGTGCCAGTAGTATATGGGACAGCGCTCTGGAAAACACCATATATTTT. This translates into CASSIWDSALENTIYF.

A remark on this clonotype: A read error may explain this, as a much larger clone is one base away. The gene calls are TRBV12-3 or TRBV12-4 and TRBJ2-5, with TRBD2 matching over 10 bases. There are 13 residues in the CDR3. Trimming removed 7 bases from V and 5 bases from J; junction bases left unmatched: 4. The CDR3 nucleotides are TGTGCCAGCAAGCTAGCGGGAGTGGAGACCCAGTACTTC. Protein product: CASKLAGVETQYF.

This clonotype was observed many times. The chain recombines TRBV24-1 with TRBJ2-1; D may be TRBD1 (6 bases). The CDR3 totals 16 residues. The V and J ends lost 1 base and 3 bases respectively, with 12 bases between them. CDR1 is KGHDR, CDR2 SFDVKD, per germline. For the CDR3, the DNA is TGTGCCACCAGTGATTTCTCCAGGGGAGTCTACAATGAGCAGTTCTTC. Protein product: CATSDFSRGVYNEQFF.

This clonotype occurred many times. V is TRBV15 and J is TRBJ2-5; no firm D call. V lost 1 base to trimming and J lost 0 bases, with 15 bases between them. This CDR3 comprises 17 residues. Germline CDR1 is LNHNV and CDR2 is YYDKDF (reference sequence). The CDR3 loop is CATSRVRQVRYQETQYF. The CDR3 nucleotides are TGTGCCACCAGCAGAGTAAGGCAGGTCCGGTACCAAGAGACCCAGTACTTC. Complete variable domain (other parts from reference TRBV15 and TRBJ2-5): DAMVIQNPRYQVTQFGKPVTLSCSQTLNHNVMYWYQQKSSQAPKLLFHYYDKDFNNEADTPDNFQSRRPNTSFCFLDIRSPGLGDTAMYLCATSRVRQVRYQETQYFGPGTRLLVL.

This clonotype was observed at least ten times. This CDR3 reads CASSLNSAGEQYF. Here the CDR3 DNA reads TGTGCCAGCAGCTTAAACAGTGCTGGCGAGCAGTACTTC. This chain links TRBV12-3 or TRBV12-4 with TRBJ2-7; D not certain. Trimming cost V 6 bases and J 6 bases, with 15 bases left between them. The CDR3 is 13 residues long.

The chain recombines TRBV7-9 with TRBJ1-2, with TRBD1 matching over 9 bases. The CDR3 runs 15 residues. The ends lost 9 bases at V and 4 bases at J; junction bases unmatched: 12. Germline-derived CDR1 and CDR2 are SEHNR and FQNEAQ (reference sequence). The CDR3 loop reads CASSSGDREIYGYTF. CDR3 DNA: TGTGCCAGTTCCTCAGGGGACAGGGAGATCTATGGCTACACCTTC. The whole variable domain, filled in from reference TRBV7-9 and TRBJ1-2, reads DTGVSQNPRHKITKRGQNVTFRCDPISEHNRLYWYRQTLGQGPEFLTYFQNEAQLEKSRLLSDRFSAERPKGSFSTLEIQRTEQGDSAMYLCASSSGDREIYGYTFGSGTRLTVV.

This clonotype was detected ten times or more. The J gene is TRBJ1-1, the V gene TRBV19, with 10 positions matching TRBD1. After removal of 4 bases from V and 4 bases from J, the junction contained 6 bases not matched to a gene. This CDR3 is built from 15 residues. Germline CDR1 reads LNHDA; CDR2 reads SQIVND (reference sequence). The CDR3, as DNA: TGTGCCAGTAGTAGGGCCGGACAGGGGGGCACTGAAGCTTTCTTT. Translation: CASSRAGQGGTEAFF.

In this sample, this clonotype turned up many times. This chain links TRBV4-1 with TRBJ2-5; 7 bases fit TRBD2. The CDR3 runs to 12 residues. J lost 7 bases, V lost 1 base, and 0 bases had no gene match. CDR1 and CDR2 (germline): MGHRA, YSYEKL. CDR3 in amino acids: CASSQAGGTQYF. In DNA form, the CDR3 reads TGCGCCAGCAGCCAAGCGGGGGGGACCCAGTACTTC.

Ten or more counts support this clonotype. The gene calls are TRBV6-5 and TRBJ2-5; TRBD2 matches at 8 bases. The CDR3 length is 15 residues. With V trimmed by 3 bases and J by 4 bases, 7 bases remained unmatched. From germline, CDR1 is MNHEY and CDR2 SVGAGI. The CDR3 region is CASSYVRGASETQYF. The DNA of the CDR3 is TGTGCCAGCAGTTATGTGCGGGGGGCGTCAGAGACCCAGTACTTC.

This clonotype appeared many times. The genes are TRBV4-1 and TRBJ2-7; maybe TRBD2 (5 bases). In germline, CDR1 is MGHRA, CDR2 YSYEKL. The V and J ends lost 0 bases and 3 bases respectively, with 15 bases between them. This CDR3 comprises 16 residues. The CDR3 region is CASSQERAATFYEQYF. In DNA, the CDR3 is TGCGCCAGCAGCCAAGAGAGGGCAGCGACCTTCTACGAGCAGTACTTC.

This clonotype was counted a few times. The V call is TRBV7-3, the J call TRBJ2-7, with TRBD1 as a possible D gene (5 bases). V lost 3 bases and J lost 6, with 9 bases in between. The CDR3 totals 12 residues. CDR1 SGHTA and CDR2 FQGTGA come from the germline V gene. CDR3 region: CASSFQGREQYF. The CDR3 nucleotides are TGTGCCAGCAGCTTCCAGGGCCGCGAGCAGTACTTC.

The chain carries TRBV6-2 or TRBV6-3 and TRBJ2-7; D is undetermined. The CDR3 runs to 18 residues. CDR1 is MNHEY and CDR2 is SVGEGT in the germline V gene. Trimming shortened V by 0 bases and J by 0 bases, and 18 bases separated the two germline ends. The CDR3 bases are TGTGCCAGCAGTTACTCGAACCCGTGGGGTGGAAACTCCTACGAGCAGTACTTC. It is translated as CASSYSNPWGGNSYEQYF.

The chain uses TRBV10-1 and TRBJ2-2; tentatively, D is TRBD1 (5 bases). Per germline, CDR1 WNHNN and CDR2 SYGVQD (reference sequence). Trimming took off 0 bases at V and 10 bases at J, with 9 bases between the two ends. CDR3 size: 13 residues. In DNA form, the CDR3 reads TGCGCCAGCAGTGAGTCAGGGGCCGTGGAGCTGTTTTTT. Its protein is CASSESGAVELFF.

Turning to this clonotype: At one end, the junction sequence differs from germline, possibly due to a read error. This chain links TRBV5-1 with TRBJ1-5; D not certain. The germline CDR1 and CDR2 sequences are SGHRS and YFSETQ. The CDR3 loop spans 14 amino acids. CDR3 in DNA: TGCGCCAGCAGCTTGGGGGGATTCAATCAGCCCCGGCATTTT. Translation: CASSLGGFNQPRHF.

The chain joins TRBV28 to TRBJ1-5, with D unresolved. Germline assignment: CDR1 MDHEN and CDR2 SYDVKM. The CDR3 totals 14 residues. Trimming pared 2 bases from V and 7 bases from J, leaving 12 bases between. The CDR3 protein is CASSLSIPRQPQHF. The CDR3 coding sequence is TGTGCCAGCAGTTTAAGCATTCCGAGGCAGCCCCAGCATTTT.